This T cell receptor beta chain was recorded in a study of T cells in Graves' hyperthyroidism and ophthalmopathy. Amplified TCR beta CDR3 regions derived from RNA transcripts. HTBI primers were the set used in a first-round RT-PCR of the TCR CDR3. MiXCR, run by TCRdb on the multiplex PCR reads, gives a single entry per CDR3 protein. Here the sample spans around 420,000 distinct CDR3 sequences, 15% to 17% being singletons. Stable disease denoted Graves' hyperthyroidism without ophthalmopathy progression within 18 months. Sequencing was performed on blood. This clonotype originated in a woman younger than 35 with Graves' hyperthyroidism.

This chain's CDR3 is CAISSLAGLAGELGSYNEQFF. The DNA for the CDR3 is TGTGCCATCAGTAGCCTGGCGGGACTAGCGGGAGAGTTGGGCTCCTACAATGAGCAGTTCTTC. The chain links TRBV10-3 to TRBJ2-1; 14 bases are shared with TRBD2. The CDR3 contains 21 residues. V lost 5 bases to trimming and J lost 0 bases; unmatched junction nucleotides: 15. Germline CDR1 is ENHRY and CDR2 is SYGVKD.